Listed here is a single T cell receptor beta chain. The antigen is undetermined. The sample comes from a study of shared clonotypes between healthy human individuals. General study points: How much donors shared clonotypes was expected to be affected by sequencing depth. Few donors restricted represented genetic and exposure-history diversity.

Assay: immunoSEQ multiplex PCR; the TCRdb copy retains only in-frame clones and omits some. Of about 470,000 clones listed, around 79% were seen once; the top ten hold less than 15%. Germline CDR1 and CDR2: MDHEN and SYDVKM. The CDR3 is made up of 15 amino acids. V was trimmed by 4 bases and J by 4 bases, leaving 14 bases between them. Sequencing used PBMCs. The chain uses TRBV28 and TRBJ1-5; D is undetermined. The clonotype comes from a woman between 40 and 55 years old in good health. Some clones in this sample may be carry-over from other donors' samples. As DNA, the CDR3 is TGTGCCAGCAGTTCCCACCGGAGGGATAATCAGCCCCAGCATTTT. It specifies CASSSHRRDNQPQHF.